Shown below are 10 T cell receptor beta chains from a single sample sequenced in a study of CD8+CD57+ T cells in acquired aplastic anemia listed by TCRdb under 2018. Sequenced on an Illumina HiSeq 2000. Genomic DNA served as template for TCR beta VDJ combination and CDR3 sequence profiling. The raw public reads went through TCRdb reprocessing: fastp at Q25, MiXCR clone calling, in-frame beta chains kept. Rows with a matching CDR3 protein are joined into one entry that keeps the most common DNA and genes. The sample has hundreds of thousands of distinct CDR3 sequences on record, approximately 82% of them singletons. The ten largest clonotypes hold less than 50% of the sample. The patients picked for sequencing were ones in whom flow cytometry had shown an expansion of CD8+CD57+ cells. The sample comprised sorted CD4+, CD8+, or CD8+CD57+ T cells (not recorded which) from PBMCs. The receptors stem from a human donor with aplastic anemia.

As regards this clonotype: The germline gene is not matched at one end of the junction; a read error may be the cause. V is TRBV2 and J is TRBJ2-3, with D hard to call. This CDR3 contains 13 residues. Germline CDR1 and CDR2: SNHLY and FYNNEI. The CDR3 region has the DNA TGCTCCACCGGCAGCGTAGGGTCAGATACGCAGTATTTT. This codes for CSTGSVGSDTQYF.

The CDR3 spells CASSLDRTGDSPLHF. CDR3 in DNA: TGTGCCAGCAGCCTCGATAGAACAGGGGACTCACCCCTCCACTTT. This sequence joins TRBV11-3 and TRBJ1-6, with TRBD1 matching 7 bases. Looked up from germline, CDR1 is SGHNT and CDR2 is YENEEA. V was pared by 5 bases and J by 10 bases, with 11 bases of the junction left unmatched. CDR3 length: 15 amino acids.

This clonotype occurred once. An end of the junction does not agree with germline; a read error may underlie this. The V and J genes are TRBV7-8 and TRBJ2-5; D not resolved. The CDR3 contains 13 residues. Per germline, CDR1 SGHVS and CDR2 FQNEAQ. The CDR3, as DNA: TGTGCCAGCAGCAGAGTTGGCGGAGAGACACAGTACTTC. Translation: CASSRVGGETQYF.

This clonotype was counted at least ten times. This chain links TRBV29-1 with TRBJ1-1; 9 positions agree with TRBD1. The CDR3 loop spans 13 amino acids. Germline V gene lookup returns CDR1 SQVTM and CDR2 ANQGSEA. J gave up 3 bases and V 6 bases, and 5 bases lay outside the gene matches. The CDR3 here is CSVSGTGYTEAFF. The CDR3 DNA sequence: TGCAGCGTGTCCGGGACAGGGTACACTGAAGCTTTCTTT.

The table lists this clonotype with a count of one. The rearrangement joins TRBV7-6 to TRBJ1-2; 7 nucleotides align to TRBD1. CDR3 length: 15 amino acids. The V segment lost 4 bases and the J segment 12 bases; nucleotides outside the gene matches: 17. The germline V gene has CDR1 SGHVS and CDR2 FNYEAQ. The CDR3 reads CASSSNRGLSPRHTF. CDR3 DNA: TGTGCCAGCAGCTCGAACAGGGGACTTTCACCCCGCCACACCTTC.

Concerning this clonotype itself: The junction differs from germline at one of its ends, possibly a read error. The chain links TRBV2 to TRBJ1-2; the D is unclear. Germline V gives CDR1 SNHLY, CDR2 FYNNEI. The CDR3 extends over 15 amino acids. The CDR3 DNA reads TGCGCCAGCGGCCCACGTAGGGCAGATACCTATGGCTACACCTTC. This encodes CASGPRRADTYGYTF.

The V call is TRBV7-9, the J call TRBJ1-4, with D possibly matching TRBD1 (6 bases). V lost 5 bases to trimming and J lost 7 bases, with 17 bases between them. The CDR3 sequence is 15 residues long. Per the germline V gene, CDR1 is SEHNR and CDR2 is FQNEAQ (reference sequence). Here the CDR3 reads CASSASRGRSEKLFF. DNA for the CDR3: TGTGCCAGCAGCGCCTCACGGGGGCGCAGTGAAAAACTGTTTTTT.

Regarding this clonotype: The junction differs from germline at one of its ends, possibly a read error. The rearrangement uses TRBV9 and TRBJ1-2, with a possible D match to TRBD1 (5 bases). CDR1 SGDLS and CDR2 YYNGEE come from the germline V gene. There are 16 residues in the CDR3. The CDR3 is CASGGAGNRHYYGYTF. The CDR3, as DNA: TGTGCCAGCGGAGGAGCTGGGAACAGGCACTACTACGGCTACACCTTC.

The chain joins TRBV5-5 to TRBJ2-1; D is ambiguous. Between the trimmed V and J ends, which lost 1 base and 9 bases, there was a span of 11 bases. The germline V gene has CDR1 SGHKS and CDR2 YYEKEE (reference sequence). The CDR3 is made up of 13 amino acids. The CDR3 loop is CASSLLWATEQFF. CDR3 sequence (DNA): TGTGCCAGCAGCTTGCTCTGGGCCACTGAGCAGTTCTTC.

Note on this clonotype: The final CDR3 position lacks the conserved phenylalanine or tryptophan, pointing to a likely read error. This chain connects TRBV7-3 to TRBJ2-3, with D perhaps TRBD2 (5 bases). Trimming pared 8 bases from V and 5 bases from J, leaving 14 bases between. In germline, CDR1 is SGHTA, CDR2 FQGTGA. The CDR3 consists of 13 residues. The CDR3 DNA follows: TGTGCCAGCGGGGTCGCGGGCAGAGATACGCAGTATTAT. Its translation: CASGVAGRDTQYY.